A selection of T cell receptor beta chains follows, all from one sample in a study of T cell responses to AZD1222 COVID-19 vaccine. Data came from immunoSEQ multiplex PCR; TCRdb stores just in-frame clones and leaves some out. Seen here are about 130,000 clones, more than 85% observed once, and the top ten hold 2.5% to 4%. The sample here was peripheral blood, taken on day 0 of AZD1222 vaccination. These receptors originate from an adult in good health. CDR3s include the opening cysteine and the closing phenylalanine or tryptophan. D genes are given only for firm matches. A row's size may be missing; if present it is once, few, many or a size class.

>TRBV4-1|TRBJ2-3|.|TRBD2
TGCGCCAGCAGCCAAGTAATTCGGGCGGGAGGTCGCTCAGATACGCAGTATTTT
CASSQVIRAGGRSDTQYF
>TRBV19|TRBJ2-5|.|.
TGTGCCAGTAGCTCAACCCCCGGGGGCGCGCCCCCTGAGACCCAGTACTTC
CASSSTPGGAPPETQYF
>TRBV18|TRBJ1-1|.|.
TGTGCCAGCTCAGCGGGACAAAACACTGAAGCTTTCTTT
CASSAGQNTEAFF
>TRBV5-4|TRBJ1-3|.|.
TGTGCCAGCAGCCTACTGGGGTCCGGGCAAGGAAACACCATATATTTT
CASSLLGSGQGNTIYF
>TRBV18|TRBJ1-3|.|TRBD1
TGTGCCAGCTCACCAGGCTTACCAGGGGGCTCTGGAAACACCATATATTTT
CASSPGLPGGSGNTIYF
>TRBV5-1|TRBJ2-2|.|TRBD2
TGCGCCAGCAACCCGGGACTACGTGGCACCGGGGAGCTGTTTTTT
CASNPGLRGTGELFF
>TRBV5-6|TRBJ2-7|.|TRBD1
TGTGCCAGCAGAGATTTTAGGGACAGGGACTACGAGCAGTACTTC
CASRDFRDRDYEQYF
>TRBV29-1|TRBJ1-1|.|TRBD1
TGCAGCGTTGACAAGGACAGGGGTGGCACTGAAGCTTTCTTT
CSVDKDRGGTEAFF
>TRBV5-4|TRBJ2-7|.|TRBD2
TGTGCCAGCAGCTTGGGGTTAGCGGGAGGCACCTACGAGCAGTACTTC
CASSLGLAGGTYEQYF
>TRBV2|TRBJ1-4|.|.
TGTGCCAGCAGTAGGACGCATACAAATGAAAAACTGTTTTTT
CASSRTHTNEKLFF
>TRBV25-1|TRBJ1-2|.|.
TGTGCCAGCAGTGAATCGGGAACAGCTAACTATGGCTACACCTTC
CASSESGTANYGYTF
>TRBV20-1|TRBJ1-1|.|.
TGCAGTGCTCACCGCGGGACTGAAGCTTTCTTT
CSAHRGTEAFF
>TRBV7-3|TRBJ1-1|.|.
TGTGCCAGCAGGCGGGACATCGGCGCTGAAGCTTTCTTT
CASRRDIGAEAFF
>TRBV27|TRBJ1-6|.|.
TGTGCCAGCAGTTTATTCCCAGGGACCTCACCCCTCCACTTT
CASSLFPGTSPLHF
>TRBV28|TRBJ2-5|.|TRBD1
TGTGCCAGCAGTTTATCGGACAGGGGGCTGGTCGAGACCCAGTACTTC
CASSLSDRGLVETQYF
>TRBV4-1|TRBJ2-5|.|.
TGCGCCAGCAGCCAAGATCCCAGCGGGGAGACCCAGTACTTC
CASSQDPSGETQYF
>TRBV5-6|TRBJ1-2|.|.
TGTGCCAGCAGCTTTACAAAGAATGGCTACACCTTC
CASSFTKNGYTF
>TRBV4-1|TRBJ2-5|.|TRBD1
TGCGCCAGCAGCCAAGATAGGGACAGCCTCCGGGAGACCCAGTACTTC
CASSQDRDSLRETQYF
>TRBV19|TRBJ1-1|.|.
TGTGCCAGTAGTATAGATCGGGGCATGAACACTGAAGCTTTCTTT
CASSIDRGMNTEAFF
>TRBV10-3|TRBJ2-3|.|.
TGTGCCATCAGTGAAGGGAGAGGCCCAGATACGCAGTATTTT
CAISEGRGPDTQYF
>TRBV7-2|TRBJ2-3|.|.
TGTGCCAGCAGCCGCCAGCTCAATGCAGATACGCAGTATTTT
CASSRQLNADTQYF
>TRBV19|TRBJ2-5|.|.
TGTGCCAGTAGTTCCGCTGTGGGTCCCCAGTACTTC
CASSSAVGPQYF
>TRBV9|TRBJ2-7|.|.
TGTGCCCGCAGCGTGGGGGGGGCTAGCGCCTACGAGCAGTACTTC
CARSVGGASAYEQYF
>TRBV10-3|TRBJ2-2|.|TRBD2
TGTGCCATCAGTGAGTCGAGCCTAGCGGGAGGACACACCGGGGAGCTGTTTTTT
CAISESSLAGGHTGELFF
>TRBV6-2/TRBV6-3|TRBJ1-1|few|.
TGTGCCAGCAGTTACTCCGGGCCCCGATACGGGGCTGAAGCTTTCTTT
CASSYSGPRYGAEAFF
>TRBV6-1|TRBJ1-5|.|.
TGTGCCAGCAGCAACCTTTTTGACAGCAATCAGCCCCAGCATTTT
CASSNLFDSNQPQHF
>TRBV5-4|TRBJ2-1|.|.
TGTGCCAGCAGCCTAAGAGCTATAGAAAGGAATGAGCAGTTCTTC
CASSLRAIERNEQFF
>TRBV7-2|TRBJ1-2|.|.
TGTGCCAGCAGCCCCGAAAGCGCCGGGACTTATGGCTACACCTTC
CASSPESAGTYGYTF
>TRBV7-3|TRBJ2-2|.|TRBD2
TGTGCCAGCAGCCAACTAGCGGGAGCGAACACCGGGGAGCTGTTTTTT
CASSQLAGANTGELFF
>TRBV4-3|TRBJ1-2|.|TRBD1
TGCGCCAGCAGCCAAGATCCCCAGGGGGCTTTCTATGGCTACACCTTC
CASSQDPQGAFYGYTF
>TRBV19|TRBJ1-5|.|.
TGTGCCTCCAGACCTTCGACCAGAAGCGATCAGCCCCAGCATTTT
CASRPSTRSDQPQHF
>TRBV4-2|TRBJ1-5|.|.
TGTGCCAGCAGCCCCGGCCAGGGTAGTAGCAATCAGCCCCAGCATTTT
CASSPGQGSSNQPQHF
>TRBV4-1|TRBJ1-2|.|.
TGCGCCAGCAGCCAAGATAGCCGGACCTATGGCTACACCTTC
CASSQDSRTYGYTF
>TRBV12-3/TRBV12-4|TRBJ1-1|.|.
TGTGCCAGCAGTTTCGGAGGGAAAACTGAAGCTTTCTTT
CASSFGGKTEAFF
>TRBV27|TRBJ1-3|once|.
TGTGCCAGCAGTTTAAGGGGGTCTGGAAACACCATATATTTT
CASSLRGSGNTIYF
>TRBV6-2/TRBV6-3|TRBJ1-5|.|TRBD1
TGTGCCAGCAGTTTACCCCGGGGACAGGGATATCAGCCCCAGCATTTT
CASSLPRGQGYQPQHF
>TRBV11-2|TRBJ2-1|.|TRBD2
TGTGCCAGCAGCTTCGGCCTAGCGGAATACAATGAGCAGTTCTTC
CASSFGLAEYNEQFF
>TRBV6-5|TRBJ1-1|.|.
TGTGCCAGCAGTTACCGTCGAGGTCAGGGGACCACTGAAGCTTTCTTT
CASSYRRGQGTTEAFF
>TRBV5-1|TRBJ2-3|.|TRBD1
TGCGCCAGCAGCACGGGACAGGGTCTAGATACGCAGTATTTT
CASSTGQGLDTQYF
>TRBV28|TRBJ1-1|.|.
TGTGCCAGCACTCAACGGGTGGGACCGACGATGAACACTGAAGCTTTCTTT
CASTQRVGPTMNTEAFF
>TRBV2|TRBJ2-1|.|.
TGTGCCAGCAGTGATAGAGGGGAGGATGAGCAGTTCTTC
CASSDRGEDEQFF
>TRBV27|TRBJ2-7|.|TRBD2
TGTGCCAGCAGTTCCCGGACTAGCGGGAGCGCGTATGAGGGCTACGAGCAGTACTTC
CASSSRTSGSAYEGYEQYF
>TRBV5-5|TRBJ1-2|.|.
TGTGCCAGCAGCTTGGGCCGGCAGCCAGCTAACTATGGCTACACCTTC
CASSLGRQPANYGYTF
>TRBV6-5|TRBJ2-2|once|TRBD1
TGTGCCAGCAGTTACGGACAGGGCGGGACCGGGGAGCTGTTTTTT
CASSYGQGGTGELFF
>TRBV19|TRBJ2-1|.|TRBD2
TGTGCCAGTGGTACCTTCCGGACTAGATATAGCCTTAGCTCCTACAATGAGCAGTTCTTC
CASGTFRTRYSLSSYNEQFF
>TRBV27|TRBJ1-5|.|.
TGTGCCAGCAGTCCCCGGGACCGAGATCAGCCCCAGCATTTT
CASSPRDRDQPQHF
>TRBV6-2/TRBV6-3|TRBJ2-7|.|.
TGTGCCAGCAGTTACAGGGACACTACCTACGAGCAGTACTTC
CASSYRDTTYEQYF
>TRBV6-6|TRBJ2-1|.|.
TGTGCCAGCAGGGAGGTATGGGTCTCCTACAATGAGCAGTTCTTC
CASREVWVSYNEQFF
>TRBV6-1|TRBJ2-2|.|.
TGTGCCAGCAGTCTTACTAGATCGAACACCGGGGAGCTGTTTTTT
CASSLTRSNTGELFF
>TRBV6-5|TRBJ1-1|.|.
TGTGCCAGCGTAGCAGGTTTTGAGCCTGAAGCTTTCTTT
CASVAGFEPEAFF
>TRBV28|TRBJ1-2|.|TRBD1
TGTGCCAGCAAATTGACAGGGAACCCCTATGGCTACACCTTC
CASKLTGNPYGYTF
>TRBV14|TRBJ2-2|.|.
TGTGCCAGCAGCCGAAACGCGAACACCGGGGAGCTGTTTTTT
CASSRNANTGELFF
>TRBV7-9|TRBJ1-1|.|.
TGTGCCAGCAGGGGCAGGGAGGGTGAAGCTTTCTTT
CASRGREGEAFF
>TRBV3-1/TRBV3-2|TRBJ2-7|.|TRBD2
TGTGCCAGCAGCCAAGAACTAGCGGGATTCTACGAGCAGTACTTC
CASSQELAGFYEQYF
>TRBV6-5|TRBJ1-5|.|.
TGTGCCAGCAGTTACGGGGGGCCAGGAGCTAATCAGCCCCAGCATTTT
CASSYGGPGANQPQHF
>TRBV28|TRBJ2-7|.|TRBD1
TGTGCCAGTTTTGCCCCGGGACAGGGGGTATACGAGCAGTACTTC
CASFAPGQGVYEQYF
>TRBV19|TRBJ2-7|.|.
TGTGCCAGTAGTAGTACAGGGTTAACTTCGGACGAGCAGTACTTC
CASSSTGLTSDEQYF